This T cell receptor beta chain was recovered during a study of shared clonotypes between healthy human individuals. Study results and limitations: Sampling involved blood alone; tissue repertoires likely differ.

All donors qualified as healthy HIV-negative adults and had experienced no recent acute infections or vaccinations. The study drew all its donors from Caucasian adults living in Nashville, Tennessee. TCRdb's table, derived via immunoSEQ multiplex PCR, lists solely in-frame clones and lacks some. This sample has 490,000 or so clones, with 75% to 85% found just once. This CDR3 has 16 amino acids. Losses at the gene ends were 4 bases for V and 4 bases for J; bases not matched to a gene: 11. Germline V gives CDR1 GTSNPN, CDR2 SVGIG (reference sequence). Of note for this clone: The antigen remains undetermined.

The receptor was isolated from a middle-aged woman in good health. Some clones in this sample may be carry-over from other donors' samples. The sequencing sample was made of PBMCs. The rearrangement links TRBV30 to TRBJ1-3; 9 nucleotides match TRBD1. The CDR3 region is CAWTRRTGASGNTIYF. CDR3 sequence (DNA): TGTGCCTGGACCCGCCGGACAGGGGCTTCAGGAAACACCATATATTTT.